This TCR beta chain was documented in a study of T cell repertoires in cytomegalovirus infection. On the study more broadly: Signatures in public TCR beta sequences pointed to both CMV infection and matching HLA type.

CDR3 size: 15 residues. V gave up 8 bases and J gave up 2 bases; unmatched junction bases: 7. This clonotype came up many times. Antigen unknown. TCRdb used MiXCR to reprocess the reads, holding one entry per CDR3 protein. The sample consists of around 300,000 distinct CDR3 sequences, more than 8% of them appearing once. Study observations and caveats: Individuals carrying CMV plus the relevant HLA were identified by cumulative frequency of public TCR beta families. Dominating the ex vivo response were HLA-C-restricted CMV-specific TCR beta clonotypes.

The chain uses TRBV12-3 or TRBV12-4 and TRBJ1-5, with 9 bases aligning to TRBD1. The source material was PBMCs. The clonotype originates from a human donor in good health (CMV status not recorded). Some clones in this sample may be carry-over from other donors' samples. In DNA, the CDR3 is TGTGCCAGCCAAATGGGACAGGGCCGCAATCAGCCCCAGCATTTT. It yields the protein CASQMGQGRNQPQHF.